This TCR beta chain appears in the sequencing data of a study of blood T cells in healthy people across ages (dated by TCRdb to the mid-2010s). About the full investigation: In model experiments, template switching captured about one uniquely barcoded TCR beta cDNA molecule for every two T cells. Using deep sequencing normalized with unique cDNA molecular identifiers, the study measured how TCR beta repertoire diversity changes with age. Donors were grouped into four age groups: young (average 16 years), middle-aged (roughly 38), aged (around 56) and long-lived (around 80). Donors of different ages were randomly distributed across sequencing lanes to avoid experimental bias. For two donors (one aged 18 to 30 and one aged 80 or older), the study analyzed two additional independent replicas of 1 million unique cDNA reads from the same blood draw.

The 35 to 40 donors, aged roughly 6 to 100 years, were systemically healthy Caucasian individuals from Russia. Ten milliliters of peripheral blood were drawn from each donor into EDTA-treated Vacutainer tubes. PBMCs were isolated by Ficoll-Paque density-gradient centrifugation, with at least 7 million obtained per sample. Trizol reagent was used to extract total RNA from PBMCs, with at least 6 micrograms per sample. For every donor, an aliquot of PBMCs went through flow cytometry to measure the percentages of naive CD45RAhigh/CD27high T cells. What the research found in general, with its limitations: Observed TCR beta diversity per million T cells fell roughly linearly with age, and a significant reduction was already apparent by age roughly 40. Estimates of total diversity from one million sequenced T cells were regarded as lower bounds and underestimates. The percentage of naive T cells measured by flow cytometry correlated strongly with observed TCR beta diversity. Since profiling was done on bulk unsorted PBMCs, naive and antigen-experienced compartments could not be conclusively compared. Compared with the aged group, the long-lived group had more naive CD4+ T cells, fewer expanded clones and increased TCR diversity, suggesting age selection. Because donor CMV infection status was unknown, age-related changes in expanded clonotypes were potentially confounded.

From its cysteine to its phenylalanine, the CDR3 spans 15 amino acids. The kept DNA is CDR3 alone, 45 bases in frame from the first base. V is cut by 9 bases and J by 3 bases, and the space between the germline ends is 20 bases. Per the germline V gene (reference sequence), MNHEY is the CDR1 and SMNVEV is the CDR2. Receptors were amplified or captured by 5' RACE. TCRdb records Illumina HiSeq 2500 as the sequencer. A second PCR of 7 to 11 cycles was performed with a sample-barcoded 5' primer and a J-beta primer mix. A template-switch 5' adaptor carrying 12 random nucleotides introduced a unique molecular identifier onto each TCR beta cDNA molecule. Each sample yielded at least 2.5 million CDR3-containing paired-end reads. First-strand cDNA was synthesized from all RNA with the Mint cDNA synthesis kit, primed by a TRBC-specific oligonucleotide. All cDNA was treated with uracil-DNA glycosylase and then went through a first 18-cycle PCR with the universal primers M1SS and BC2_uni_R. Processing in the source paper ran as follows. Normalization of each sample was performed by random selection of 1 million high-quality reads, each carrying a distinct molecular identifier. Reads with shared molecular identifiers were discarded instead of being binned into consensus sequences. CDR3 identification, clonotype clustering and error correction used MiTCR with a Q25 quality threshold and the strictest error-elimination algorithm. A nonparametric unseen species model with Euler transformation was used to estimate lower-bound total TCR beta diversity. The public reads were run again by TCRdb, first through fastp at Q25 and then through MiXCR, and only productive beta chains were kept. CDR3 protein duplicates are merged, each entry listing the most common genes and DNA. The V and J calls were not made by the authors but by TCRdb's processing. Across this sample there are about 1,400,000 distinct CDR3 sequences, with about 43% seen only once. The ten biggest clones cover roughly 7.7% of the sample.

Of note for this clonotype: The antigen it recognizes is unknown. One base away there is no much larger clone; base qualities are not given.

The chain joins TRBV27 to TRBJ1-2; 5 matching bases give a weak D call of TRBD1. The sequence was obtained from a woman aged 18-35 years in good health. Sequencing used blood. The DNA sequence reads TGTGCCAGTAAGAAAATGGCAGGGAGACACTATGGCTACACCTTC. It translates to CASKKMAGRHYGYTF.